One and the same sample provided the 19 T cell receptor beta chains below, sequenced in a study of beta chain features in type 1 diabetes. Broader study findings: Type 1 diabetes patients had TCRB CDR3s that were shorter (moderately but significantly so) in all four CD4+ subsets.

Antigen specificity for these receptors is unknown. Expressed TCRB transcripts were sequenced, since all the RNA that had been isolated was reverse transcribed. Sequencing used immunoSEQ multiplex PCR; TCRdb keeps in-frame clones, though not all of them. The sample has a few hundred thousand clones; around 13% are singletons. The specimen was naive CD4+ T cells from blood. All receptors come from a man aged 30 to 45 with type 1 diabetes.

The rearrangement joins TRBV27 to TRBJ1-6; D may be TRBD1 (6 bases). Trimming pared 2 bases from V and 14 bases from J, leaving 19 bases between. Per germline, CDR1 MNHEY and CDR2 SMNVEV (reference sequence). CDR3 length: 15 residues. CDR3 nucleotides: TGTGCCAGCAGTTTACGTGGGACACCTCCTTTGGCCCTCCACTTT. Translation gives CASSLRGTPPLALHF.

The table lists this clone with a few counts. The chain employs TRBV5-1 and TRBJ2-7; D is perhaps TRBD2 (6 bases). This CDR3 has 16 residues. V lost 3 bases, J lost 6 bases, and 22 bases lay in between. Germline-derived CDR1 and CDR2 are SGHRS and YFSETQ. In DNA, the CDR3 is TGCGCCAGCAGCTATGGGGTGGCGGGATCTCCTGGCGAGCAGTACTTC. It translates to CASSYGVAGSPGEQYF. Full variable domain (remainder filled in from reference TRBV5-1 and TRBJ2-7): KAGVTQTPRYLIKTRGQQVTLSCSPISGHRSVSWYQQTPGQGLQFLFEYFSETQRNKGNFPGRFSGRQFSNSRSEMNVSTLELGDSALYLCASSYGVAGSPGEQYFGPGTRLTVT.

This clone has just a few counts. V is TRBV9 and J is TRBJ2-5; TRBD2 aligns across 11 bases. Per the germline V gene, CDR1 is SGDLS and CDR2 is YYNGEE. The CDR3 is made up of 17 amino acids. V was pared by 0 bases and J by 2 bases, with 6 bases of the junction left unmatched. The CDR3 spells CASSVGATSGIQETQYF. For the CDR3, the DNA is TGTGCCAGCAGCGTAGGGGCGACTAGCGGGATTCAAGAGACCCAGTACTTC.

The chain has TRBV20-1 and TRBJ2-1, with TRBD2 as a possible D gene (5 bases). Between the trimmed V and J ends, which lost 4 bases and 9 bases, there was a span of 10 bases. The CDR3 spans 11 residues. Germline CDR1 and CDR2: DFQATT and SNEGSKA (reference sequence). The CDR3: CSANAEGEQFF. CDR3 in DNA: TGCAGTGCTAACGCTGAGGGTGAGCAGTTCTTC.

The chain employs TRBV11-2 and TRBJ2-5; 11 bases are shared with TRBD2. The germline gives CDR1 SGHAT, CDR2 FQNNGV. J lost 5 bases, V lost 3 bases, and 2 bases had no gene match. The CDR3 extends over 14 amino acids. The DNA of the CDR3 is TGTGCCAGCAGCTTGGGACTAGCGGTCGAGACCCAGTACTTC. Translated, it gives CASSLGLAVETQYF.

The gene calls are TRBV11-2 and TRBJ2-3; D is unresolved. Per the germline V gene, CDR1 is SGHAT and CDR2 is FQNNGV. Trimming shortened V by 5 bases and J by 6 bases, and 15 bases separated the two germline ends. This CDR3 contains 14 residues. CDR3 in DNA: TGTGCCAGCAGCCCTAACCCCTTCGGGGATACGCAGTATTTT. Translating it yields CASSPNPFGDTQYF.

The chain couples TRBV2 to TRBJ1-2; D perhaps matches TRBD1 (6 bases). Trimming removed 6 bases from V and 4 bases from J, with 12 bases in between. CDR1 SNHLY and CDR2 FYNNEI come from the germline V gene. This CDR3 has 13 amino acids. CDR3 coding DNA: TGTGCCAGCAGGTCCCAGACAGGCTATGGCTACACCTTC. Its translation is CASRSQTGYGYTF. Filled out from reference TRBV2 and TRBJ1-2, the complete variable domain reads EPEVTQTPSHQVTQMGQEVILRCVPISNHLYFYWYRQILGQKVEFLVSFYNNEISEKSEIFDDQFSVERPDGSNFTLKIRSTKLEDSAMYFCASRSQTGYGYTFGSGTRLTVV.

This clone has just a few counts. The chain carries TRBV19 and TRBJ1-1; weak D call: TRBD1 (6 bases). Germline loops: CDR1 LNHDA, CDR2 SQIVND (reference sequence). The V end was cut by 3 bases, the J end by 0 bases, with 14 bases between. The CDR3 length is 16 residues. The CDR3 here is CASSMGAAFMNTEAFF. Written as DNA, the CDR3 is TGTGCCAGTAGTATGGGGGCAGCCTTTATGAACACTGAAGCTTTCTTT. The whole variable domain, filled in from reference TRBV19 and TRBJ1-1, reads DGGITQSPKYLFRKEGQNVTLSCEQNLNHDAMYWYRQDPGQGLRLIYYSQIVNDFQKGDIAEGYSVSREKKESFPLTVTSAQKNPTAFYLCASSMGAAFMNTEAFFGQGTRLTVV.

The chain joins TRBV28 to TRBJ1-4; D is unresolved. V was clipped by 6 bases and J by 7 bases, with 9 bases between them. The CDR3 spans 12 residues. Germline assignment: CDR1 MDHEN and CDR2 SYDVKM. CDR3 sequence: CASSPLSEKLFF. CDR3 DNA: TGTGCCAGCAGCCCCTTGAGTGAAAAACTGTTTTTT.

This clone showed up just a few times. The chain links TRBV11-3 to TRBJ1-3, with 9 bases aligning to TRBD1. This CDR3 contains 16 residues. Trimming cost V 5 bases and J 1 base; bases outside gene matches: 6. Per germline, CDR1 SGHNT and CDR2 YENEEA. This CDR3 reads CASSGGTGRSGNTIYF. CDR3 bases: TGTGCCAGCAGCGGAGGGACAGGGCGATCTGGAAACACCATATATTTT. The full variable domain, its missing parts supplied by reference TRBV11-3 and TRBJ1-3, is EAGVVQSPRYKIIEKKQPVAFWCNPISGHNTLYWYLQNLGQGPELLIRYENEEAVDDSQLPKDRFSAERLKGVDSTLKIQPAELGDSAVYLCASSGGTGRSGNTIYFGEGSWLTVV.

The chain joins TRBV2 to TRBJ2-7, with TRBD1 as a possible D gene (6 bases). Trimming shortened V by 1 base and J by 6 bases, and 16 bases separated the two germline ends. CDR1 SNHLY and CDR2 FYNNEI come from the germline V gene. This CDR3 has 15 residues. The CDR3 DNA sequence: TGTGCCAGCAGTGAAGTCGCCAGGGGACGTGGCGAGCAGTACTTC. Translation: CASSEVARGRGEQYF. The entire variable domain, with the rest obtained from reference TRBV2 and TRBJ2-7, is as follows: EPEVTQTPSHQVTQMGQEVILRCVPISNHLYFYWYRQILGQKVEFLVSFYNNEISEKSEIFDDQFSVERPDGSNFTLKIRSTKLEDSAMYFCASSEVARGRGEQYFGPGTRLTVT.

The sample holds a few counts of this clone. This chain joins TRBV5-1 and TRBJ1-1; possible D gene TRBD1, 6 bases. V shed 4 bases and J shed 7 bases, with 14 bases lying between them. The CDR3 is made up of 13 amino acids. The germline V gene encodes CDR1 SGHRS and CDR2 YFSETQ. The CDR3 loop reads CASSPGQPLEAFF. For the CDR3, the DNA is TGCGCCAGCAGCCCCGGACAGCCCCTTGAAGCTTTCTTT.

The sample holds a few counts of this clone. The chain carries TRBV6-5 and TRBJ2-1; 11 bases match TRBD1. This CDR3 region has 14 residues. The V gene's germline CDR1 is MNHEY and CDR2 SVGAGI. V shed 8 bases, J shed 6 bases, and the junction held 6 bases outside the gene matches. The CDR3 DNA reads as TGTGCCAGCGGTCGGGACAGGGGGGCCAATGAGCAGTTCTTC. Translating it yields CASGRDRGANEQFF.

As to this clone: The same CDR3 also results from other DNA sequences found in this sample. The V gene is TRBV5-1, the J gene TRBJ2-5; the D is unclear. Trimming pared 0 bases from V and 2 bases from J, leaving 5 bases between. Germline loops: CDR1 SGHRS, CDR2 YFSETQ. This CDR3 region has 13 residues. This chain's CDR3 is CASSLGQQETQYF. Here the CDR3 DNA reads TGCGCCAGCAGCTTGGGCCAGCAAGAGACCCAGTACTTC.

This clone appeared a few times. The rearrangement uses TRBV25-1 and TRBJ2-1; 8 nucleotides line up with TRBD1. The CDR3 sequence is 16 residues long. The V gene's germline CDR1 is MGHDK and CDR2 SYGVNS. The V gene end was trimmed by 6 bases and the J gene end by 2 bases; junction bases not matched to a gene: 9. This chain's CDR3 is CASRIGDRSTYNEQFF. The CDR3 coding sequence is TGTGCCAGCAGGATTGGGGACAGGTCGACCTACAATGAGCAGTTCTTC.

A note on this clone: The junction departs from germline at one end; a sequencing error may be responsible. Written as DNA, the CDR3 is TGTGCCATCAGTGCGGGACAGGCGAACACCGGGGAGCTGTTTTTT. Translating gives CAISAGQANTGELFF. The chain is built from TRBV6-5 and TRBJ2-2, with TRBD1 matching over 8 bases. The CDR3 is 15 residues long. Per germline, CDR1 MNHEY and CDR2 SVGAGI.

V usage is TRBV9 and J usage is TRBJ2-2; D is possibly TRBD1 (6 bases). Trimming removed 0 bases from V and 5 bases from J, with 11 bases in between. CDR1 SGDLS and CDR2 YYNGEE come from the germline V gene. The CDR3 has 15 residues. The CDR3 DNA sequence: TGTGCCAGCAGCGTAGACAGGGCTGAGACCGGGGAGCTGTTTTTT. It encodes CASSVDRAETGELFF.

V and J are TRBV19 and TRBJ1-1; a weak D match, TRBD1 (5 bases). V was cut by 6 bases and J by 6 bases, with 8 bases left in between. The CDR3 consists of 11 residues. In germline, CDR1 is LNHDA, CDR2 SQIVND (reference sequence). As DNA, the CDR3 is TGTGCCAGTAGCCAGGGCGCTGAAGCTTTCTTT. It encodes CASSQGAEAFF.

The chain's CDR3 is CASSLDGGSSYNEQFF. CDR3 in DNA: TGTGCCAGCAGCTTAGATGGCGGGAGCTCCTACAATGAGCAGTTCTTC. The chain carries TRBV7-2 and TRBJ2-1; 7 nucleotides line up with TRBD2. V trimming: 1 base; J trimming: 0 bases; junction bases outside the gene matches: 3. Germline CDR1 reads SGHTA; CDR2 reads FQGNSA. This CDR3 is built from 16 residues.